This T cell receptor (beta chain) appears in the sequencing data of a study of cytomegalovirus exposure and HLA in healthy donors. Study-wide findings and caveats: An assumption of roughly uniform sequencing depth across donors underlay the presence/absence analyses.

PCR involved 60 Vbeta and 13 Jbeta primers. Sequenced by immunoSEQ multiplex PCR; TCRdb stores in-frame clones only, minus some. The sample table includes 60,000 to 65,000 clones. This CDR3 has 15 amino acids. V was cut by 1 base and J by 0 bases, with 10 bases left in between. Germline V CDR1 and CDR2: MNHNS, SASEGT. Each donor's status was that of a healthy bone marrow donor. As to this clone: Its antigen is undetermined.

The chain joins TRBV6-1 to TRBJ2-7; D is unresolved. The sequence was collected from a woman in her late teens or twenties in good health and CMV-seronegative. The sample comprised PBMCs. The DNA for the CDR3 is TGTGCCAGCAGTGAAGTCCCCTGGAGCTCCTACGAGCAGTACTTC. This sequence encodes CASSEVPWSSYEQYF.